The T cell receptor beta chain described here comes from a study of T cell responses to AZD1222 COVID-19 vaccine. Some clones are missing from TCRdb's copy, which holds only in-frame ones; the method was immunoSEQ multiplex PCR. The data hold around 190,000 clones, with about 91% observed a single time. Study findings and constraints: Clonal diversity was possibly underestimated, and white British individuals and females predominated among donors. Reportedly, nearly half the spike-specific TCRs target unmutated variant regions.

Turning to this clone: The antigen remains undetermined.

Second-dose recipients at about 4 or about 12 weeks were treated as one pooled group. Deletions cut 3 bases from V and 5 bases from J, with 8 bases between. Germline CDR1 reads LNHDA; CDR2 reads SQIVND (reference sequence). The CDR3 contains 14 residues. The clonotype originates from an adult who received the AZD1222 COVID-19 vaccine. The genes are TRBV19 and TRBJ1-6; no firm D call. Sequencing used peripheral blood, obtained 28 days after the second AZD1222 dose. CDR3 sequence reads: CASSMYSNNSPLHF. The CDR3 DNA is TGTGCCAGTAGTATGTACAGCAATAATTCACCCCTCCACTTT.